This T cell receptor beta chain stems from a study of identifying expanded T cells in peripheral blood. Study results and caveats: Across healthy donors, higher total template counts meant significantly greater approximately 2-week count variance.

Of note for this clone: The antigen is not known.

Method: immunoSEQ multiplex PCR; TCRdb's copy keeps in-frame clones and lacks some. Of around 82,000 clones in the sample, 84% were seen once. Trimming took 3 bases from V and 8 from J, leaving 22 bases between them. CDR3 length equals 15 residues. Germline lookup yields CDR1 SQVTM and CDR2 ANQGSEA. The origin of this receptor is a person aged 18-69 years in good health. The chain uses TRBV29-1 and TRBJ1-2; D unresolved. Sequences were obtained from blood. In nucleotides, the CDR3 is TGCAGCGTTGAGGAATCCAGCGCACGCTGGGGAGGCTACACCTTC. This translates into CSVEESSARWGGYTF.